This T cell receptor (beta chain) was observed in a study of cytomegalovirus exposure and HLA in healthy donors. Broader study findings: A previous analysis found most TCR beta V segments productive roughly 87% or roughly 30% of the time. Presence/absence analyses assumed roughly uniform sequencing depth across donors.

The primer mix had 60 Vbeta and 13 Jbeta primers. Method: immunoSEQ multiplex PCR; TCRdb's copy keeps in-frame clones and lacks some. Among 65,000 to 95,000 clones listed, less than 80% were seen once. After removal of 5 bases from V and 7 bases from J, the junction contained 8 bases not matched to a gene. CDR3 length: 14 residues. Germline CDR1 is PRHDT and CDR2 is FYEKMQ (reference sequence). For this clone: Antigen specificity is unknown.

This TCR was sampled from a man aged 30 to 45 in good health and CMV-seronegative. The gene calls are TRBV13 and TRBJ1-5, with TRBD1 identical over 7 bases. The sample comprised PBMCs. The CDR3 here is CASSLKQGNQPQHF. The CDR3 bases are TGTGCCAGCAGCCTGAAACAGGGGAACCAGCCCCAGCATTTT.